This TCR beta chain comes out of a study of blood T cell repertoires in COVID-19. The CDR3 totals 14 residues. V lost 1 base, J lost 1 base, and 10 bases lay in between. Per the germline V gene, CDR1 is GTSNPN and CDR2 is SVGIG (reference sequence). Original methodology: It was from reference gene primer amplification that nucleated cell counts were estimated. This table comes from immunoSEQ multiplex PCR, and its TCRdb copy is limited to in-frame clones, with some not included. D and trimming were read from the DNA, whereas the V and J calls and clone size are those reported in that table. The sample carries around 200,000 clones, 70% to 90% recorded once.

This sequence originates from a woman aged 80 or older with acute or convalescent COVID-19. V usage is TRBV30 and J usage is TRBJ2-5, with D hard to call. The sequenced sample was peripheral blood. CDR3 nucleotide sequence: TGTGCCTGGAGTGGGCTAGGAATCCAAGAGACCCAGTACTTC. The encoded protein is CAWSGLGIQETQYF.